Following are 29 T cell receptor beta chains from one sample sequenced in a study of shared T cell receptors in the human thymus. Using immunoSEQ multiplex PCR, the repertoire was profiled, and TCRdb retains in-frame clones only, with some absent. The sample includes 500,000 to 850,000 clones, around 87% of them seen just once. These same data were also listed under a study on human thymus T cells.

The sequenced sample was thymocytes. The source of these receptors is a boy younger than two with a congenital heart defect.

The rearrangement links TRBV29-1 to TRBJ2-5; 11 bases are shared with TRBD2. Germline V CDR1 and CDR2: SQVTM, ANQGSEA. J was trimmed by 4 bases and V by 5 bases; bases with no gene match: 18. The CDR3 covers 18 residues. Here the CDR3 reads CSVPLLAGEWVWRETQYF. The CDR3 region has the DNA TGCAGCGTTCCTTTACTAGCGGGAGAGTGGGTCTGGAGAGAGACCCAGTACTTC.

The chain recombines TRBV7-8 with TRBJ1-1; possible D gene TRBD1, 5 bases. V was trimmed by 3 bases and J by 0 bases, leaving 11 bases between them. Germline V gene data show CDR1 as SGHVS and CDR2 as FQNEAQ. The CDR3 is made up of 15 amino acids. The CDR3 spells CASSLVTDMNTEAFF. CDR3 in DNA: TGTGCCAGCAGCTTGGTGACAGACATGAACACTGAAGCTTTCTTT.

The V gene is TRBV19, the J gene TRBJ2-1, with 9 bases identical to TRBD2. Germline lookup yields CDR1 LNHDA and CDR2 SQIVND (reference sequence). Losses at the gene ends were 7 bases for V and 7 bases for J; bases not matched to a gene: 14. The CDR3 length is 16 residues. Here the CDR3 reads CASTNSGLALTNEQFF. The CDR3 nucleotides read TGTGCCAGTACCAATTCGGGACTAGCATTAACGAATGAGCAGTTCTTC.

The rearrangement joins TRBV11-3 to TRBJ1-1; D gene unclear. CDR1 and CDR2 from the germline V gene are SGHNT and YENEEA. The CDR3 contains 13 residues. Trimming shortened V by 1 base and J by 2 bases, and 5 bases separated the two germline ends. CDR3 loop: CASSLGGNTEAFF. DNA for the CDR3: TGTGCCAGCAGCTTAGGAGGAAACACTGAAGCTTTCTTT.

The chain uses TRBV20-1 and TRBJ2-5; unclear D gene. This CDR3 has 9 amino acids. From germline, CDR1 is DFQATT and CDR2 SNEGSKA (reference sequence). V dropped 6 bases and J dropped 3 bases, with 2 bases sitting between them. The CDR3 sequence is CSAKETQYF. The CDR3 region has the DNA TGCAGTGCCAAAGAGACCCAGTACTTC.

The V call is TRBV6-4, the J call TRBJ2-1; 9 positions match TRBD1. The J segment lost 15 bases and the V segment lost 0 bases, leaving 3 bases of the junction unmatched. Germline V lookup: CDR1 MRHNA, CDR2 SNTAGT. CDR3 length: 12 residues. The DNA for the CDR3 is TGTGCCAGCAGTGACTCTGGGACAGGGTTGTTCTTC. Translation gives CASSDSGTGLFF.

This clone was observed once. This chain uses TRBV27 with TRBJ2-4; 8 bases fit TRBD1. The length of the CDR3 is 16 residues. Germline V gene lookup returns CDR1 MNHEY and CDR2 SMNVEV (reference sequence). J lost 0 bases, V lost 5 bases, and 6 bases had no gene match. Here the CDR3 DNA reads TGTGCCAGCAGTATAGGGACAGGTTTAGCCAAAAACATTCAGTACTTC. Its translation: CASSIGTGLAKNIQYF.

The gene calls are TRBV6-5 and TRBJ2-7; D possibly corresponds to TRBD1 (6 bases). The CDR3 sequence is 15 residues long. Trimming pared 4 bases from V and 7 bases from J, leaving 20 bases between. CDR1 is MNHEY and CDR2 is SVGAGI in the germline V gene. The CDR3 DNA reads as TGTGCCAGCAGTTTCATCACACCGACAGGTCGGGAGCAGTACTTC. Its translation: CASSFITPTGREQYF.

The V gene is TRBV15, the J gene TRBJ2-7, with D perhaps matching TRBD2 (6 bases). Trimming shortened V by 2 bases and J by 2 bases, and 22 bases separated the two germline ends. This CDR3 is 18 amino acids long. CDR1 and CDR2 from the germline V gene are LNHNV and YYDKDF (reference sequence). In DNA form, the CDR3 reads TGTGCCACCAGCAGAAACCTCTCGGGGGTGCCGATCCCCTACGAGCAGTACTTC. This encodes CATSRNLSGVPIPYEQYF.

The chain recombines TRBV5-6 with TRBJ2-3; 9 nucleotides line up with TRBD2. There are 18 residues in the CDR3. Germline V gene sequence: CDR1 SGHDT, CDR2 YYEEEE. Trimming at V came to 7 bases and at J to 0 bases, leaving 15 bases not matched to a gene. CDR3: CASWPGSGLALSTDTQYF. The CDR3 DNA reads TGTGCCAGCTGGCCGGGCTCCGGACTAGCGTTGAGCACAGATACGCAGTATTTT.

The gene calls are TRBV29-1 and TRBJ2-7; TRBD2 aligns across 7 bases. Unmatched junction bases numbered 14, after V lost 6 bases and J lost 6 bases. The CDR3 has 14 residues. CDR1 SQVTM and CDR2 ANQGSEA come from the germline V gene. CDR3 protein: CSVLFGGGDGEQYF. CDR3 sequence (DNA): TGCAGCGTCTTATTCGGTGGGGGGGATGGCGAGCAGTACTTC.

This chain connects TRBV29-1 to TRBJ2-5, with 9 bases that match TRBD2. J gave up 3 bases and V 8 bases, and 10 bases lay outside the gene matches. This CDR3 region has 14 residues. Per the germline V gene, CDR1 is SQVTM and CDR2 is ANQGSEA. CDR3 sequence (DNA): TGCAGCTCATTAGCGGGAGTTGGGGAAGAGACCCAGTACTTC. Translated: CSSLAGVGEETQYF.

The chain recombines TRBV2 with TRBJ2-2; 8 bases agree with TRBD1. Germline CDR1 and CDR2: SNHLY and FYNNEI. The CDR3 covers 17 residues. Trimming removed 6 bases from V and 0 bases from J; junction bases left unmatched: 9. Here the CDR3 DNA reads TGTGCCAGCAGGGGTTCAGGGGGCCCCTCGAACACCGGGGAGCTGTTTTTT. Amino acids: CASRGSGGPSNTGELFF.

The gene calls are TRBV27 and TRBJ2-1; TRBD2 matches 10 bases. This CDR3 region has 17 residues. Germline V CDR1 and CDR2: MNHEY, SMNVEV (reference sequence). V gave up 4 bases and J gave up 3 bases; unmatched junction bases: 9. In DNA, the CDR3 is TGTGCCAGCAGTTGGCTAGCGGGAGTGAGTTACTACAATGAGCAGTTCTTC. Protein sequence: CASSWLAGVSYYNEQFF.

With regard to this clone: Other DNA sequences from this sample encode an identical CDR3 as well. CDR3: CASSFWAQPQHF. As DNA, the CDR3 is TGTGCCAGCAGTTTTTGGGCGCAGCCCCAGCATTTT. J is TRBJ1-5 and V is TRBV28; D unclear. Germline assignment: CDR1 MDHEN and CDR2 SYDVKM. The CDR3 sequence is 12 residues long. The V and J ends lost 3 bases and 7 bases respectively, with 7 bases between them. Drawing the rest from reference TRBV28 and TRBJ1-5, the complete variable domain is DVKVTQSSRYLVKRTGEKVFLECVQDMDHENMFWYRQDPGLGLRLIYFSYDVKMKEKGDIPEGYSVSREKKERFSLILESASTNQTSMYLCASSFWAQPQHFGDGTRLSIL.

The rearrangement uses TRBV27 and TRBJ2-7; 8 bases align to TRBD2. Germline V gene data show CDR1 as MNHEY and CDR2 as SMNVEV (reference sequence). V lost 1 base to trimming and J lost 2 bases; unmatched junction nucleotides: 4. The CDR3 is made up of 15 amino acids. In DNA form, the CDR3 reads TGTGCCAGCAGTTTATTGGTAGCGGGGACCTACGAGCAGTACTTC. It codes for CASSLLVAGTYEQYF.

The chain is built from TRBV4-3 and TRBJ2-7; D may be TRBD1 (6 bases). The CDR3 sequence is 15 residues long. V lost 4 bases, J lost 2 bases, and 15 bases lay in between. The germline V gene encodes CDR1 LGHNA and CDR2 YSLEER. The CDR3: CASSPRQVPTYEQYF. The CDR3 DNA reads TGCGCCAGCAGCCCCCGACAGGTCCCGACCTACGAGCAGTACTTC.

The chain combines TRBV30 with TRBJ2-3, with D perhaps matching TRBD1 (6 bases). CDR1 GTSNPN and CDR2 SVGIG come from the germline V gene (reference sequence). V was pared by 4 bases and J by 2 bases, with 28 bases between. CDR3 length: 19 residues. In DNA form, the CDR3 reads TGTGCCTGGACCCAAGCCGAACATCGACGGGACACCATCACAGATACGCAGTATTTT. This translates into CAWTQAEHRRDTITDTQYF.

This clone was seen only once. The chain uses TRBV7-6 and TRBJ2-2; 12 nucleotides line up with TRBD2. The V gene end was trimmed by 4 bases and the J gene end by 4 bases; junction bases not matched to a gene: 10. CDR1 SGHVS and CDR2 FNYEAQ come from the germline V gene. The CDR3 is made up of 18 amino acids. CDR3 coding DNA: TGTGCCAGCAGCTCCCTCGTCCCGGGACTAGCGGGCACCGGGGAGCTGTTTTTT. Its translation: CASSSLVPGLAGTGELFF.

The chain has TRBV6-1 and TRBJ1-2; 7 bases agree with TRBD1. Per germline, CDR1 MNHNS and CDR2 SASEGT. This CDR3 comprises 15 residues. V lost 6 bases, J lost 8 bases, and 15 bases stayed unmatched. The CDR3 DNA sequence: TGTGCCAGCAGGGACCAGAGGACAGGTCCGGGCGGCTACACCTTC. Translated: CASRDQRTGPGGYTF.

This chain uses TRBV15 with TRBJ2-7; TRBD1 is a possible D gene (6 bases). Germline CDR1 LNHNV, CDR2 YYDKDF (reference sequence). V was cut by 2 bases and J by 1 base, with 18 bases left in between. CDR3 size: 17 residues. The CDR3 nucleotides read TGTGCCACCAGCAGAAGGTACAGGGACCTCGGGTCCTACGAGCAGTACTTC. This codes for CATSRRYRDLGSYEQYF.

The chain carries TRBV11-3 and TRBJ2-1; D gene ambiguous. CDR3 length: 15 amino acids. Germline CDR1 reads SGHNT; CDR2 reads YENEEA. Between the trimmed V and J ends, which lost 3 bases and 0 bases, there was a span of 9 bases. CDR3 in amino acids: CASSFSSGSYNEQFF. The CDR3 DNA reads TGTGCCAGCAGCTTTTCGTCAGGCTCCTACAATGAGCAGTTCTTC.

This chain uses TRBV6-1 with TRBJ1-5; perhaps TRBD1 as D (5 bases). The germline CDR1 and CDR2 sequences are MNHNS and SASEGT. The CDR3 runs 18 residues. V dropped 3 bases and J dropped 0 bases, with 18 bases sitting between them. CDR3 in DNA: TGTGCCAGCAGTGAGGGGGGGATCTCTCTCTATAGCAATCAGCCCCAGCATTTT. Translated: CASSEGGISLYSNQPQHF.

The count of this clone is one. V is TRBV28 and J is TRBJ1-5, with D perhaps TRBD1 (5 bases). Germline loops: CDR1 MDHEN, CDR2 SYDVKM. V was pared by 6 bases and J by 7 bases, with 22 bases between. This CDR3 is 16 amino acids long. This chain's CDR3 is CASRTTGTGGFQPQHF. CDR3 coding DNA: TGTGCCAGCAGAACAACCGGGACGGGGGGTTTCCAGCCCCAGCATTTT. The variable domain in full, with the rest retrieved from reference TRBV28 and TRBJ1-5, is DVKVTQSSRYLVKRTGEKVFLECVQDMDHENMFWYRQDPGLGLRLIYFSYDVKMKEKGDIPEGYSVSREKKERFSLILESASTNQTSMYLCASRTTGTGGFQPQHFGDGTRLSIL.

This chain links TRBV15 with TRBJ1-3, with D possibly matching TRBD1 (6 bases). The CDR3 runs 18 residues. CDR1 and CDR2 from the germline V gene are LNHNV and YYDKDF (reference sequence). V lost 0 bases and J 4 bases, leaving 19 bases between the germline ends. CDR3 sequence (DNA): TGTGCCACCAGCAGAGATCGGCAGGGGACCGTGTTGGGAAACACCATATATTTT. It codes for CATSRDRQGTVLGNTIYF.

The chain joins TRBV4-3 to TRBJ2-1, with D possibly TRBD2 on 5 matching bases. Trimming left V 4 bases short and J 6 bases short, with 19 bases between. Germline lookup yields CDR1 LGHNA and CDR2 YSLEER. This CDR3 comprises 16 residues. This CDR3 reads CASSPDQAEKPNEQFF. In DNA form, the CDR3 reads TGCGCCAGCAGCCCAGACCAAGCGGAAAAACCCAATGAGCAGTTCTTC.

CDR3 protein: CASSQEDVSGRDRELFF. CDR3 in DNA: TGCGCCAGCAGCCAAGAGGACGTTAGCGGGAGGGACCGGGAGCTGTTTTTT. The chain combines TRBV4-3 with TRBJ2-2, with 11 bases identical to TRBD2. This CDR3 comprises 17 residues. The germline CDR1 and CDR2 sequences are LGHNA and YSLEER. V shed 0 bases and J 9 bases; nucleotides not matched to a gene: 9.

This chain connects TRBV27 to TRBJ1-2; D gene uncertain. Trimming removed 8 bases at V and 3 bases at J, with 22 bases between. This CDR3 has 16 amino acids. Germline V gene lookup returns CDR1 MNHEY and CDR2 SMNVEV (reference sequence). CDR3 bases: TGTGCCAGCGCTAAGGTTGGCAGACCCGACTACTATGGCTACACCTTC. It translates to CASAKVGRPDYYGYTF.

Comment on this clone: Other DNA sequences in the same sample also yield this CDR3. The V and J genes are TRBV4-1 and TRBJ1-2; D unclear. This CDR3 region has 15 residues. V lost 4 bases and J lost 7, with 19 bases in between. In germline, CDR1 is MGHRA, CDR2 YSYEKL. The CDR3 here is CASSLRTDLTAGYTF. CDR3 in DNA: TGCGCCAGCAGCCTCAGAACGGACTTGACGGCTGGCTACACCTTC.